The 27 T cell receptor beta chains in this list originate from one sample, sequenced in a study of T cell responses to AZD1222 COVID-19 vaccine. Libraries were prepared by immunoSEQ multiplex PCR; TCRdb keeps only in-frame clonotypes and omits some of them. The sample carries tens of thousands of clones, around 86% recorded once. The material was peripheral blood, obtained on day 0 of AZD1222 vaccination. Every receptor here comes from an adult in good health.

The V and J genes are TRBV5-1 and TRBJ2-1, with 8 bases identical to TRBD2. With V trimmed by 7 bases and J by 1 base, 7 bases remained unmatched. The CDR3 runs 15 residues. Germline CDR1 SGHRS, CDR2 YFSETQ. The CDR3 coding sequence is TGCGCCAGCGGCTCGGGCGGGGGGTCCTACAATGAGCAGTTCTTC. Amino acids: CASGSGGGSYNEQFF.

The chain combines TRBV27 with TRBJ1-2; D may be TRBD1 (6 bases). The CDR3 has 14 residues. V dropped 10 bases and J dropped 4 bases, with 19 bases sitting between them. Germline V lookup: CDR1 MNHEY, CDR2 SMNVEV (reference sequence). As DNA, the CDR3 is TGTGCCACATCTCCAACAGGGAACGGCTATGGCTACACCTTC. Amino acids: CATSPTGNGYGYTF.

CDR3 DNA sequence: TGTGCCAGCAGCTTGGGACATGGGAACACCATATATTTT. This gives the protein CASSLGHGNTIYF. The chain carries TRBV5-6 and TRBJ1-3, with D unresolved. The CDR3 is 13 residues long. Germline loops: CDR1 SGHDT, CDR2 YYEEEE. The ends were cut back, 0 bases at V and 7 bases at J, with 8 bases in the middle.

The J gene is TRBJ2-2, the V gene TRBV6-5; tentatively, D is TRBD2 (7 bases). The CDR3 is 15 amino acids. In germline, CDR1 is MNHEY, CDR2 SVGAGI. Trimming removed 7 bases from V and 4 bases from J, with 16 bases in between. CDR3 protein: CASNPGGAPTGELFF. CDR3 in DNA: TGTGCCAGCAACCCTGGGGGGGCGCCCACCGGGGAGCTGTTTTTT.

This clone was detected once. The rearrangement joins TRBV7-2 to TRBJ2-7; 9 bases fit TRBD2. Trimming cost V 5 bases and J 2 bases; bases outside gene matches: 10. This CDR3 contains 16 residues. In germline, CDR1 is SGHTA, CDR2 FQGNSA. CDR3 coding DNA: TGTGCCAGCAGCCCGTCGCTAGCGGGGAACGCCTACGAGCAGTACTTC. Amino acids: CASSPSLAGNAYEQYF.

This clone showed up just a few times. The V call is TRBV21-1, the J call TRBJ1-2. TRBV21-1 is deemed a pseudogene. This CDR3 has 12 amino acids. The CDR3 is CASREVGYGYTF. In DNA, the CDR3 is TGTGCCAGCAGGGAGGTGGGGTATGGCTACACCTTC.

The rearrangement uses TRBV6-5 and TRBJ1-2; TRBD1 is a possible D gene (5 bases). This CDR3 is 12 amino acids long. With 11 bases removed from V and 1 base from J, the gap between germline ends came to 11 bases. Per the germline V gene, CDR1 is MNHEY and CDR2 is SVGAGI. For the CDR3, the DNA is TGTGCCTTTCAGAGGGGTAACTATGGCTACACCTTC. This translates into CAFQRGNYGYTF.

V and J are TRBV5-1 and TRBJ1-4, with D hard to call. The CDR3 length is 16 residues. Trimming stripped 0 bases from V and 7 bases from J, with 16 bases between. Germline V gives CDR1 SGHRS, CDR2 YFSETQ. CDR3 DNA: TGCGCCAGCAGCTTGGAACCCCGGGAAGGTACTGAAAAACTGTTTTTT. It specifies CASSLEPREGTEKLFF.

This clone has just one count. The rearrangement links TRBV2 to TRBJ2-7; 7 bases match TRBD1. Germline CDR1 reads SNHLY; CDR2 reads FYNNEI. CDR3 size: 12 residues. Unmatched junction bases numbered 3, after V lost 8 bases and J lost 2 bases. The CDR3 coding sequence is TGTGCCAGCGGGACAGCCCCCTACGAGCAGTACTTC. As protein: CASGTAPYEQYF.

The chain is built from TRBV12-3 or TRBV12-4 and TRBJ1-4; D is undetermined. V was pared by 6 bases and J by 4 bases, with 6 bases between. The CDR3 covers 12 residues. The DNA of the CDR3 is TGTGCCAGCAGCACACGTAATGAAAAACTGTTTTTT. Its protein product is CASSTRNEKLFF.

The chain is built from TRBV9 and TRBJ2-2, with D possibly TRBD2 on 5 matching bases. V was cut by 2 bases and J by 1 base, with 9 bases left in between. CDR3 length equals 15 residues. Germline V gene sequence: CDR1 SGDLS, CDR2 YYNGEE. CDR3 amino acids: CASSVLEGNTGELFF. The CDR3 bases are TGTGCCAGCAGCGTGCTAGAGGGGAACACCGGGGAGCTGTTTTTT.

The chain uses TRBV5-1 and TRBJ1-5, with no clear D. Germline lookup yields CDR1 SGHRS and CDR2 YFSETQ. This CDR3 contains 13 residues. Trimming removed 0 bases from V and 7 bases from J, with 8 bases in between. CDR3 loop: CASSLAEKQPQHF. In DNA form, the CDR3 reads TGCGCCAGCAGCTTGGCCGAGAAGCAGCCCCAGCATTTT.

This chain links TRBV6-1 with TRBJ1-3; D perhaps matches TRBD1 (5 bases). V was shortened by 2 bases and J by 4 bases, with 12 bases between the two germline ends. The CDR3 has 15 residues. Per the germline V gene, CDR1 is MNHNS and CDR2 is SASEGT. In DNA, the CDR3 is TGTGCCAGCAGTGAATACCAGGGATACGGAAACACCATATATTTT. Its protein is CASSEYQGYGNTIYF.

This clone appeared a few times. This chain joins TRBV2 and TRBJ2-6; D is undetermined. Germline V CDR1 and CDR2: SNHLY, FYNNEI. This CDR3 is 15 amino acids long. Trimming took 6 bases from V and 2 from J, leaving 11 bases between them. CDR3: CASREWDTGANVLTF. The CDR3 nucleotides read TGTGCCAGCAGAGAGTGGGATACTGGGGCCAACGTCCTGACTTTC.

This rearrangement joins TRBV29-1 to TRBJ1-1; perhaps TRBD1 as D (5 bases). The CDR3 consists of 11 residues. Germline V gene lookup returns CDR1 SQVTM and CDR2 ANQGSEA. The CDR3 DNA sequence: TGCAGTGGGGGAGAGAACACTGAAGCTTTCTTT. It translates to CSGGENTEAFF. Variable domain in full (rest from reference TRBV29-1 and TRBJ1-1): SAVISQKPSRDICQRGTSLTIQCQVDSQVTMMFWYRQQPGQSLTLIATANQGSEATYESGFVIDKFPISRPNLTFSTLTVSNMSPEDSSIYLCSGGENTEAFFGQGTRLTVV.

The chain combines TRBV7-3 with TRBJ2-1, with a tentative D call TRBD2 (6 bases). The CDR3 runs to 15 residues. Looked up from germline, CDR1 is SGHTA and CDR2 is FQGTGA. The V end lost 5 bases, the J end lost 10 bases, and 21 bases lay between the germline ends. In DNA, the CDR3 is TGTGCCAGCAGCCCCGAGGTAGTTGGCGGGAACGAGCAGTTCTTC. Encoded protein: CASSPEVVGGNEQFF.

This clone was counted only a few times. The chain uses TRBV7-9 and TRBJ2-3; 9 nucleotides align to TRBD1. CDR3 length equals 14 residues. Germline lookup yields CDR1 SEHNR and CDR2 FQNEAQ (reference sequence). The junction had 5 bases not matched to a gene; V was cut back by 5 bases and J by 5 bases. CDR3 sequence reads: CASSRDRVLDTQYF. The CDR3 DNA reads as TGTGCCAGCAGCCGGGACAGGGTATTAGATACGCAGTATTTT.

The gene calls are TRBV29-1 and TRBJ2-7; 12 nucleotides agree with TRBD2. The V gene end was trimmed by 8 bases and the J gene end by 6 bases; junction bases not matched to a gene: 8. CDR1 and CDR2 (germline): SQVTM, ANQGSEA. The CDR3 covers 13 residues. CDR3 sequence (DNA): TGCAGCACCAAACTAGCGGGGGGTTCCGAGCAGTACTTC. The encoded protein is CSTKLAGGSEQYF.

This clone has a single count. V usage is TRBV5-6 and J usage is TRBJ2-5; TRBD1 agrees at 10 bases. CDR1 and CDR2 from the germline V gene are SGHDT and YYEEEE. V gave up 1 base and J gave up 0 bases; unmatched junction bases: 6. The CDR3 runs to 17 residues. CDR3: CASSLSGQGGYQETQYF. DNA of the CDR3: TGTGCCAGCAGCTTGTCCGGACAGGGGGGGTACCAAGAGACCCAGTACTTC.

This chain joins TRBV7-2 and TRBJ2-4, with TRBD2 matching over 9 bases. V trimming: 4 bases; J trimming: 5 bases; junction bases outside the gene matches: 6. CDR1 SGHTA and CDR2 FQGNSA come from the germline V gene. This CDR3 region has 15 residues. The DNA for the CDR3 is TGTGCCAGCAGCTCGCTGGGACTAGCAGAAAACATTCAGTACTTC. Its translation is CASSSLGLAENIQYF. The full variable domain, in which reference TRBV7-2 and TRBJ2-4 provide the parts outside the CDR3, is GAGVSQSPSNKVTEKGKDVELRCDPISGHTALYWYRQSLGQGLEFLIYFQGNSAPDKSGLPSDRFSAERTGGSVSTLTIQRTQQEDSAVYLCASSSLGLAENIQYFGAGTRLSVL.

The rearrangement links TRBV5-4 to TRBJ2-3; 14 bases align to TRBD2. Germline-derived CDR1 and CDR2 are SGHNT and YYREEE (reference sequence). V lost 4 bases and J lost 1; bases outside the gene matches: 8. CDR3 length: 18 residues. CDR3 amino acids: CASSHPGLAGEGTDTQYF. The CDR3 DNA reads TGTGCCAGCAGCCACCCGGGACTAGCGGGAGAGGGCACAGATACGCAGTATTTT.

The chain carries TRBV9 and TRBJ2-5, with D tentatively TRBD2 (5 bases). CDR3 size: 15 residues. CDR1 and CDR2 from the germline V gene are SGDLS and YYNGEE. The V gene lost 0 bases and the J gene lost 5 bases, with 14 bases spanning the gap. CDR3 protein: CASSVDEGALETQYF. Written as DNA, the CDR3 is TGTGCCAGCAGCGTAGACGAGGGAGCGTTGGAGACCCAGTACTTC.

The chain uses TRBV19 and TRBJ2-1, with 9 bases fitting TRBD2. Germline trimming cut 1 base from V and 3 bases from J; bases unmatched to any gene: 4. This CDR3 contains 16 residues. Germline V CDR1 and CDR2: LNHDA, SQIVND (reference sequence). This CDR3 reads CASSIVSGRLYNEQFF. As DNA, the CDR3 is TGTGCCAGTAGTATAGTCAGCGGGAGGCTCTACAATGAGCAGTTCTTC.

This clone was detected a few times. The rearrangement uses TRBV6-5 and TRBJ1-4; D is ambiguous. V lost 7 bases and J lost 7, with 19 bases in between. This CDR3 contains 15 residues. Germline assignment: CDR1 MNHEY and CDR2 SVGAGI. Here the CDR3 DNA reads TGTGCCAGCAAGACGAACCAGGCCCACTTTGAAAAACTGTTTTTT. It encodes CASKTNQAHFEKLFF.

This clone appeared once. The chain is built from TRBV9 and TRBJ1-4; D may be TRBD1 (6 bases). The CDR3 contains 19 residues. Deletions cut 0 bases from V and 0 bases from J, with 18 bases between. In germline, CDR1 is SGDLS, CDR2 YYNGEE. CDR3 region: CASSVGKWGATATNEKLFF. CDR3 coding DNA: TGTGCCAGCAGCGTAGGGAAGTGGGGGGCGACTGCAACTAATGAAAAACTGTTTTTT.

The CDR3 protein is CASTRGRGSSYEQYF. The CDR3, as DNA: TGTGCCAGCACCCGGGGACGGGGGAGCTCCTACGAGCAGTACTTC. J is TRBJ2-7 and V is TRBV6-5, with TRBD2 as a possible D gene (6 bases). V lost 7 bases to trimming and J lost 0 bases, with 16 bases between them. The CDR3 is 15 residues long. The germline CDR1 and CDR2 sequences are MNHEY and SVGAGI.

The CDR3 region has the DNA TGTGCCAGCTCAACCGGGATTAACCTAGAGACCCAGTACTTC. Its protein is CASSTGINLETQYF. The chain links TRBV18 to TRBJ2-5, with D tentatively TRBD2 (5 bases). Trimming took 5 bases from V and 4 from J, leaving 14 bases between them. Germline loops: CDR1 KGHSH, CDR2 LQKENI. This CDR3 is built from 14 residues.